A selection of T cell receptor beta chains follows, all from one sample in a study of OX40 agonist ivuxolimab in advanced cancers. Clones were read by immunoSEQ multiplex PCR, and TCRdb kept only the in-frame ones, dropping some. The table shows some 9,800 clones, with 70% occurring only once. The source was CD4+ or CD8+ T cells sorted from blood, collected in a trial of the OX40 agonist ivuxolimab. These TCRs come from an adult with an advanced solid tumor such as melanoma, head and neck, liver or kidney cancer. Each CDR3 is given without its conserved first and last residue. Fields, in order: V gene, J gene, D gene, CDR3 protein. The D gene is left open where the match is weak.

TRBV19	TRBJ2-4	.	ASSTAGGINIQY
TRBV4-2	TRBJ2-1	.	ASSQWAGEAYNEQF
TRBV7-9	TRBJ1-1	.	ASSSMDTEAF
TRBV13	TRBJ1-5	.	ASSLGPGVGNQPQH
TRBV9	TRBJ2-1	TRBD1	ASSVGPGTGVVDEQF
TRBV5-4	TRBJ2-2	.	ASSFRNTGELF
TRBV7-2	TRBJ2-7	.	ASSDPVGDRSYEQY
TRBV6-5	TRBJ1-5	.	ASSLLLNQPQH
TRBV4-1	TRBJ2-7	TRBD2	ASSPSLAEISYEQY
TRBV18	TRBJ2-7	.	ASSPSAGQRYEQY
TRBV4-3	TRBJ2-1	TRBD1	ASSQDLAGGIGNEQF
TRBV27	TRBJ2-1	.	ASIARDKQFYNEQF
TRBV28	TRBJ2-7	TRBD1	ASSSPGGGGYEQY
TRBV4-2	TRBJ2-7	TRBD1	ASSQDLRDSSYEQY
TRBV9	TRBJ2-7	.	ASSPRPYEQY
TRBV5-4	TRBJ2-7	TRBD1	ASSPGQGASEQY
TRBV7-3	TRBJ1-2	TRBD1	ALDRGDYGYT
TRBV30	TRBJ1-2	.	AWTGDSAMEDYT
TRBV6-1	TRBJ2-7	.	ASSEGISYEQY
TRBV27	TRBJ2-1	.	ASSLSTVLSEQF
TRBV28	TRBJ2-3	.	ASSFVASTDTQY
TRBV5-6	TRBJ1-1	.	ASSRGGFGAGNTEAF
TRBV7-2	TRBJ2-7	TRBD2	ASSSAGGSYEQY
TRBV11-2	TRBJ2-2	.	ASSPGTGELF
TRBV27	TRBJ2-7	.	ASSFRQDYEQY
TRBV5-1	TRBJ2-1	.	ASSSGQRGEQF
TRBV7-2	TRBJ2-3	TRBD2	ASSLYAGVTDTQY
TRBV7-9	TRBJ1-5	.	ASSPSTGNQPQH
TRBV6-1	TRBJ1-1	.	ASSEWLPTGKNGAF
TRBV5-4	TRBJ1-5	.	ASSLGDQPQH
TRBV19	TRBJ1-5	.	ASSVGARGNQPQH
TRBV7-2	TRBJ2-7	.	ASSSSRDPYEQY
TRBV7-7	TRBJ1-3	.	ASSQTLGNTIY
TRBV28	TRBJ2-1	.	ASSSSHEQF
TRBV29-1	TRBJ2-7	.	SVRSGGYEQY
TRBV5-5	TRBJ2-1	.	ASSLLNYNEQF
TRBV30	TRBJ2-7	.	AWSVGSFEQY
TRBV28	TRBJ2-7	.	ASRWTGDAYEQY
TRBV19	TRBJ2-1	.	ASSIAGYNEQF
TRBV7-9	TRBJ1-2	.	ASSLAPGSFYGYT
TRBV6-1	TRBJ1-6	.	ASTSIAYNSPLH
TRBV6-1	TRBJ2-5	.	ASSEVMREQY
TRBV19	TRBJ1-1	TRBD1	ATEDRENTEAF
TRBV25-1	TRBJ2-2	.	ASSGRVGGRNTGELF
TRBV7-8	TRBJ2-7	.	ASSYRTANEQY
TRBV7-8	TRBJ2-4	.	ASSVDALRPKNIQY
TRBV9	TRBJ2-1	.	ASSDRPMSSYNEQF
TRBV7-2	TRBJ2-7	TRBD1	ASSLVGTAYEQY
TRBV9	TRBJ2-2	.	ASTIGTGELF
TRBV28	TRBJ2-7	.	ASSPMPPDTNGGY
TRBV25-1	TRBJ2-3	.	ASSENRKTDTQY
TRBV12-5	TRBJ1-5	.	ASARGGLGGSNQPQH
TRBV2	TRBJ2-2	TRBD2	ASKSGRNTGELF